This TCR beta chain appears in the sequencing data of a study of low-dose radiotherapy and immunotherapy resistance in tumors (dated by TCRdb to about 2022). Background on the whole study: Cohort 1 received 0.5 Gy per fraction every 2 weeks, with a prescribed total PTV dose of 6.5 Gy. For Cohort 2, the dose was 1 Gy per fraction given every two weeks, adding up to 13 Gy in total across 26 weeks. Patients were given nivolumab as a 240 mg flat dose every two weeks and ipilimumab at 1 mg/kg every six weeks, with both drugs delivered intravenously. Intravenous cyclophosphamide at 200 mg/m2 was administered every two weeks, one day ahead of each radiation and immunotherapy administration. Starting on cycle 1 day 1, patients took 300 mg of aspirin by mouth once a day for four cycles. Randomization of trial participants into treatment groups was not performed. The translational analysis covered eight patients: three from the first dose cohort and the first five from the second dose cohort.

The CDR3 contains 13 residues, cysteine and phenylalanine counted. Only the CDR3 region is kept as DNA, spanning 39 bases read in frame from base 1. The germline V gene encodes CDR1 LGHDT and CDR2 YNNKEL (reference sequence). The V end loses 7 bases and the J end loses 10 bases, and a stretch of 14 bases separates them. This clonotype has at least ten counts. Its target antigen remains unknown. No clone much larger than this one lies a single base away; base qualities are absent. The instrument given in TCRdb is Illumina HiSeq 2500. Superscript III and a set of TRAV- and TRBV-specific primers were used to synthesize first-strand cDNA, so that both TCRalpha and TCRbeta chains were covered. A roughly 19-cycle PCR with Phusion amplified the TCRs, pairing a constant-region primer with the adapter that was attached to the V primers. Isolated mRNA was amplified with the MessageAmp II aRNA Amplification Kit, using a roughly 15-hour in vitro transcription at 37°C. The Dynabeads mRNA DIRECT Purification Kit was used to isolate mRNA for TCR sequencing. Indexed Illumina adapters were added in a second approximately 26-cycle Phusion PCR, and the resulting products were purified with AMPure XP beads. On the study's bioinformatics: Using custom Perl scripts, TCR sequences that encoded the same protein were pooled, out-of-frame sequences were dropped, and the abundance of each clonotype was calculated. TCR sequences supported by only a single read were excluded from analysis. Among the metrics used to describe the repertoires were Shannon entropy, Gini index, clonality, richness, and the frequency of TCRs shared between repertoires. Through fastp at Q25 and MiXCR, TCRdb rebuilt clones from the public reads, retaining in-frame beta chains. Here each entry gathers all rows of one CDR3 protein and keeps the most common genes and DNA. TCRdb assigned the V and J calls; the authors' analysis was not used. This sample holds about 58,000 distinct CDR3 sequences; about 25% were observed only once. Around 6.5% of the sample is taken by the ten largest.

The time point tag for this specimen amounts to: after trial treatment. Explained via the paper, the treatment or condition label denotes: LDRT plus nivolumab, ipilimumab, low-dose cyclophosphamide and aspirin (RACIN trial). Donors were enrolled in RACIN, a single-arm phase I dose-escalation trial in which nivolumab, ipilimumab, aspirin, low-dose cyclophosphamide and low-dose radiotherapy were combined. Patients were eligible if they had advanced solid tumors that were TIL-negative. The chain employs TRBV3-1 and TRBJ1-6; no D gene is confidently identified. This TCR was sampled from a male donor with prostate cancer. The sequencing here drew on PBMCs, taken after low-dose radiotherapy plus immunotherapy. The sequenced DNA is TGTGCCAGCATGGGCGGTCCGGGGTCACCCCTCCACTTT. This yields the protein CASMGGPGSPLHF.